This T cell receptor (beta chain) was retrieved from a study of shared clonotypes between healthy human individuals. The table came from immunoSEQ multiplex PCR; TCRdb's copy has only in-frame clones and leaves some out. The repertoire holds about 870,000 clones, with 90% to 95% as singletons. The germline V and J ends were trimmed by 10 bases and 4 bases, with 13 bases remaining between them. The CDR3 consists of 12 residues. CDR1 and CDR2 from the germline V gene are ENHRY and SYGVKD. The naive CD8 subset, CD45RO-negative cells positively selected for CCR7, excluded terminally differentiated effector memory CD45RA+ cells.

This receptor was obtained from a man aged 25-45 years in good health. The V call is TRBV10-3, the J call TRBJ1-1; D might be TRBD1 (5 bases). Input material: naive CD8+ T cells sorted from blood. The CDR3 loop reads CATGPGATEAFF. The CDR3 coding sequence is TGTGCCACCGGACCCGGGGCCACTGAAGCTTTCTTT.